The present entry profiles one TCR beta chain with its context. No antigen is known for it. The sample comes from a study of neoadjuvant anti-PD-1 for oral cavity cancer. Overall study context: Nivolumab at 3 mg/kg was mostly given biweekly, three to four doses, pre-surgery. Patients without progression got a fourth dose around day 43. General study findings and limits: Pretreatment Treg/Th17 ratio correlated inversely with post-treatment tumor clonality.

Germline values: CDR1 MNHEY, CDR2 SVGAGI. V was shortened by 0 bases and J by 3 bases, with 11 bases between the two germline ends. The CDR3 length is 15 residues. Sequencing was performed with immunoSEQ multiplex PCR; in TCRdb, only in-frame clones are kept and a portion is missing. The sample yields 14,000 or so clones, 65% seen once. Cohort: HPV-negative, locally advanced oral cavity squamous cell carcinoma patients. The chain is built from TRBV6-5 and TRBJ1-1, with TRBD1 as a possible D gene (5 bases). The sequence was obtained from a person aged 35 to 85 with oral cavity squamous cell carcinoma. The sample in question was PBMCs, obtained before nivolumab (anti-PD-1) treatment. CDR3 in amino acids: CASSYSRSGDTEAFF. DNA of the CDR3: TGTGCCAGCAGTTACTCCCGGTCGGGGGACACTGAAGCTTTCTTT.